This T cell receptor (beta chain) was captured by sequencing in a study of blood T cell repertoires in COVID-19. V gave up 6 bases and J gave up 1 base, with 10 bases separating them. The germline gives CDR1 LNHDA, CDR2 SQIVND (reference sequence). CDR3 length: 14 residues. This clone was seen a single time. Assay: immunoSEQ multiplex PCR; the TCRdb copy retains only in-frame clones and omits some. Found here are roughly 350,000 clones, about nine tenths of them singletons; the top ten hold about 6%. This TCR was recovered from a woman between 50 and 59 years old with COVID-19, enrolled during active disease. The V and J genes are TRBV19 and TRBJ1-5, with a weak D call TRBD1 (5 bases). The sample consisted of peripheral blood. The DNA of the CDR3 is TGTGCCAGTAGAATTACAGGAAGCAATCAGCCCCAGCATTTT. It codes for CASRITGSNQPQHF.